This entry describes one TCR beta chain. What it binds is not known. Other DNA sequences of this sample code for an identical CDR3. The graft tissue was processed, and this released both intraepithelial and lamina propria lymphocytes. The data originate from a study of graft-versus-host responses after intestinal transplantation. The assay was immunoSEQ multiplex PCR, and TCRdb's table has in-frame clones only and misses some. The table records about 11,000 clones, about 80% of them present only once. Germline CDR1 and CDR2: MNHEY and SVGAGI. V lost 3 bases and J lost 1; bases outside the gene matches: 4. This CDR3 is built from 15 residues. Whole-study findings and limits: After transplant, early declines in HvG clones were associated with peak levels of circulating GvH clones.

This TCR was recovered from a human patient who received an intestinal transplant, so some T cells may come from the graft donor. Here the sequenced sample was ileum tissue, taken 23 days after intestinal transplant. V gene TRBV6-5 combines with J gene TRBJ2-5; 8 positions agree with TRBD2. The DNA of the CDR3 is TGTGCCAGCAGTTATGGCGCGGGGGGCCAAGAGACCCAGTACTTC. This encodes CASSYGAGGQETQYF.